Presented here are 30 T cell receptor beta chains from one specimen sequenced in a study of blood T cell repertoires in COVID-19. Method: immunoSEQ multiplex PCR; TCRdb's copy keeps in-frame clones and lacks some. The sample lists roughly 480,000 clones, about 88% occurring once. The sample comprised peripheral blood. The receptors come from a man in his late teens or twenties with COVID-19, enrolled during active disease.

The genes are TRBV18 and TRBJ2-3, with D possibly being TRBD2 (7 bases). The germline V gene has CDR1 KGHSH and CDR2 LQKENI. The CDR3 is 16 amino acids. V dropped 4 bases and J dropped 6 bases, with 20 bases sitting between them. The CDR3, as DNA: TGTGCCAGCTCACAGAAAAGGGGGGGAGGAGACGATACGCAGTATTTT. It translates to CASSQKRGGGDDTQYF.

V usage is TRBV6-2 or TRBV6-3 and J usage is TRBJ2-1; the D gene is possibly TRBD2 (6 bases). Trimming left V 3 bases short and J 8 bases short, with 14 bases between. This CDR3 is 14 amino acids long. Germline V gene lookup returns CDR1 MNHEY and CDR2 SVGEGT. The CDR3 sequence is CASSYRVSGHEQFF. CDR3 DNA: TGTGCCAGCAGTTATCGGGTAAGCGGGCATGAGCAGTTCTTC.

The chain is built from TRBV2 and TRBJ2-6; a possible D gene is TRBD1 (5 bases). Germline V gene lookup returns CDR1 SNHLY and CDR2 FYNNEI. V was pared by 7 bases and J by 4 bases, with 14 bases between. The CDR3 has 15 amino acids. The CDR3 DNA is TGTGCCAGCATTGACGACAGCGCCGGGGCCAACGTCCTGACTTTC. Translated: CASIDDSAGANVLTF.

V and J are TRBV5-4 and TRBJ2-5; 10 nucleotides match TRBD2. This CDR3 spans 16 amino acids. Losses at the gene ends were 3 bases for V and 4 bases for J; bases not matched to a gene: 9. Germline CDR1 reads SGHNT; CDR2 reads YYREEE (reference sequence). The CDR3 loop is CASSSGLAQRVETQYF. The CDR3 DNA follows: TGTGCCAGCAGCTCGGGACTAGCGCAACGTGTAGAGACCCAGTACTTC.

This clone was found once. The chain's CDR3 is CASSQGERNSGNTIYF. The CDR3 DNA reads as TGTGCCAGCAGCCAGGGGGAGCGGAACTCTGGAAACACCATATATTTT. The V call is TRBV11-2, the J call TRBJ1-3; 7 positions agree with TRBD1. From germline, CDR1 is SGHAT and CDR2 FQNNGV. Unmatched junction bases numbered 7, after V lost 5 bases and J lost 0 bases. The CDR3 consists of 16 residues.

This clone was observed once. CDR3 DNA: TGTGCCACGGCAGGGGAGGGAGTAGTGGAAAAACTGTTTTTT. Protein: CATAGEGVVEKLFF. This chain links TRBV10-3 with TRBJ1-4; possibly TRBD1 for D (6 bases). The CDR3 spans 14 residues. Trimming removed 10 bases at V and 8 bases at J, with 20 bases between. Germline CDR1 reads ENHRY; CDR2 reads SYGVKD.

The gene calls are TRBV11-2 and TRBJ2-3, with 8 bases lining up with TRBD2. This CDR3 comprises 16 residues. Germline lookup yields CDR1 SGHAT and CDR2 FQNNGV. Trimming took 5 bases from V and 3 from J; bases not matched to a gene: 10. The DNA of the CDR3 is TGTGCCAGCAGCCAACTAATTAGCGGGATTACAGATACGCAGTATTTT. This gives the protein CASSQLISGITDTQYF.

CDR3 region: CASSPRLGTEGETQYF. The CDR3 coding sequence is TGTGCCAGCTCACCACGATTAGGGACAGAGGGAGAGACCCAGTACTTC. This chain connects TRBV18 to TRBJ2-5; 7 bases fit TRBD1. After removal of 1 base from V and 4 bases from J, the junction contained 9 bases not matched to a gene. Germline V gene sequence: CDR1 KGHSH, CDR2 LQKENI. The CDR3 loop spans 16 amino acids. Combining the CDR3 with reference TRBV18 and TRBJ2-5 gives the whole variable domain NAGVMQNPRHLVRRRGQEARLRCSPMKGHSHVYWYRQLPEEGLKFMVYLQKENIIDESGMPKERFSAEFPKEGPSILRIQQVVRGDSAAYFCASSPRLGTEGETQYFGPGTRLLVL.

This chain links TRBV7-9 with TRBJ2-1; D is possibly TRBD2 (6 bases). Per the germline V gene, CDR1 is SEHNR and CDR2 is FQNEAQ (reference sequence). Trimming left V 5 bases short and J 2 bases short, with 16 bases between. CDR3 length: 16 residues. The CDR3 DNA is TGTGCCAGCAGCACCCGGGGCGGGGACGCCTACAATGAGCAGTTCTTC. This gives the protein CASSTRGGDAYNEQFF.

The chain combines TRBV7-2 with TRBJ1-6; TRBD1 might be the D (6 bases). This CDR3 is 16 amino acids long. From germline, CDR1 is SGHTA and CDR2 FQGNSA. Deletions cut 1 base from V and 10 bases from J, with 17 bases between. In DNA, the CDR3 is TGTGCCAGCAGCTTAGATATCAGGGGTGAGAGATCACCCCTCCACTTT. It is translated as CASSLDIRGERSPLHF.

A single count supports this clone. The J gene is TRBJ1-2, the V gene TRBV19, with a tentative D call TRBD1 (5 bases). The V gene lost 6 bases and the J gene lost 4 bases, with 15 bases spanning the gap. Looked up from germline, CDR1 is LNHDA and CDR2 is SQIVND (reference sequence). This CDR3 spans 14 amino acids. DNA of the CDR3: TGTGCCAGTAGGGGGGGTAGGGGAAGCTATGGCTACACCTTC. This codes for CASRGGRGSYGYTF.

The V call is TRBV5-4, the J call TRBJ1-2; TRBD1 agrees at 7 bases. The V gene end was trimmed by 0 bases and the J gene end by 5 bases; junction bases not matched to a gene: 4. CDR3 size: 14 residues. Germline values: CDR1 SGHNT, CDR2 YYREEE (reference sequence). CDR3 amino acids: CASSLEGAGYGYTF. CDR3 in DNA: TGTGCCAGCAGCTTGGAGGGGGCCGGGTATGGCTACACCTTC.

The chain carries TRBV2 and TRBJ2-3, with 10 bases aligning to TRBD2. The length of the CDR3 is 15 residues. The V gene end was trimmed by 2 bases and the J gene end by 4 bases; junction bases not matched to a gene: 3. The V gene's germline CDR1 is SNHLY and CDR2 FYNNEI. CDR3 nucleotides: TGTGCCAGCAGTGAAAATAGCGGGGGGCCAGATACGCAGTATTTT. This codes for CASSENSGGPDTQYF.

The J gene is TRBJ2-3, the V gene TRBV9; 11 bases are a match to TRBD2. The CDR3 loop spans 16 amino acids. The ends lost 4 bases at V and 3 bases at J; junction bases unmatched: 7. Germline V gene lookup returns CDR1 SGDLS and CDR2 YYNGEE. Here the CDR3 reads CASSPTSGRKTDTQYF. The CDR3 bases are TGTGCCAGCAGCCCAACTAGCGGGAGAAAGACAGATACGCAGTATTTT.

The chain combines TRBV24-1 with TRBJ2-2; tentative D call: TRBD1 (5 bases). Germline CDR1 KGHDR, CDR2 SFDVKD. Trimming left V 4 bases short and J 8 bases short, with 10 bases between. The CDR3 covers 13 residues. CDR3 sequence reads: CATSEERGGELFF. The CDR3 DNA sequence: TGTGCCACCAGTGAAGAAAGGGGAGGGGAGCTGTTTTTT.

In this sample, this clone turned up a few times. The CDR3 here is CASSYDTAAGSPLHF. CDR3 nucleotides: TGTGCCAGCAGTTACGACACAGCAGCAGGTTCACCCCTCCACTTT. This chain links TRBV2 with TRBJ1-6; D remains ambiguous. The germline V gene encodes CDR1 SNHLY and CDR2 FYNNEI. The germline V and J ends were trimmed by 5 bases and 9 bases, with 17 bases remaining between them. This CDR3 region has 15 residues.

The rearrangement links TRBV6-4 to TRBJ2-2, with 8 nucleotides matching TRBD2. V was clipped by 4 bases and J by 4 bases; unmatched bases: 5. There are 15 residues in the CDR3. The germline V gene encodes CDR1 MRHNA and CDR2 SNTAGT. The DNA of the CDR3 is TGTGCCAGCAGTGCCGGGAGGGACTTCACCGGGGAGCTGTTTTTT. It codes for CASSAGRDFTGELFF.

In DNA form, the CDR3 reads TGTGCCAGCAGGAATTCACAGGGAGGGGATCGAGCTTTCTTT. This gives the protein CASRNSQGGDRAFF. This sequence joins TRBV7-9 and TRBJ1-1; TRBD1 might be the D (6 bases). Trimming stripped 6 bases from V and 10 bases from J, with 21 bases between. This CDR3 region has 14 residues. Per germline, CDR1 SEHNR and CDR2 FQNEAQ (reference sequence).

This clone has just one count. This chain links TRBV15 with TRBJ2-7; maybe TRBD1 (6 bases). Trimming removed 0 bases from V and 5 bases from J, with 14 bases in between. The germline V gene has CDR1 LNHNV and CDR2 YYDKDF (reference sequence). CDR3 size: 15 residues. CDR3 nucleotide sequence: TGTGCCACCAGCAGAGATCCGGGCAGGGGCGACGAGCAGTACTTC. It specifies CATSRDPGRGDEQYF.

The chain uses TRBV10-1 and TRBJ1-4, with D maybe TRBD1 (5 bases). This CDR3 has 17 residues. Trimming removed 6 bases from V and 5 bases from J, with 22 bases in between. Germline V gene sequence: CDR1 WNHNN, CDR2 SYGVQD (reference sequence). As DNA, the CDR3 is TGCGCCAGCAGAATACTTCGGGGGAGGCGGGCAAATGAAAAACTGTTTTTT. Translated: CASRILRGRRANEKLFF.

This sequence joins TRBV6-6 and TRBJ2-1; TRBD2 matches at 8 bases. Germline-derived CDR1 and CDR2 are MNHNY and SVGAGI (reference sequence). Losses at the gene ends were 5 bases for V and 4 bases for J; bases not matched to a gene: 13. The CDR3 extends over 17 amino acids. The CDR3 loop is CASSLSILAGLYNEQFF. The CDR3 DNA sequence: TGTGCCAGCAGTCTCTCGATTTTAGCGGGGTTATACAATGAGCAGTTCTTC.

V usage is TRBV4-2 and J usage is TRBJ2-7; no clear D. The CDR3 covers 15 residues. Germline CDR1 reads LGHNA; CDR2 reads YNFKEQ. V was trimmed by 0 bases and J by 2 bases, leaving 11 bases between them. The CDR3 DNA reads TGTGCCAGCAGCCAAGATCCAGGCCGTCCCTACGAGCAGTACTTC. It specifies CASSQDPGRPYEQYF.

The chain joins TRBV6-2 or TRBV6-3 to TRBJ1-2, with a tentative D call TRBD1 (6 bases). Germline CDR1 and CDR2: MNHEY and SVGEGT. CDR3 length equals 18 residues. V was pared by 4 bases and J by 2 bases, with 23 bases between. CDR3 amino acids: CASSSREPTGIGNYGYTF. CDR3 nucleotide sequence: TGTGCCAGCAGTTCCCGGGAACCAACAGGGATAGGGAACTATGGCTACACCTTC.

The chain has TRBV21-1 and TRBJ1-5. TRBV21-1 is a documented pseudogene. The CDR3 loop spans 19 amino acids. CDR3 DNA sequence: TGTGCCAGCAGCAAAGGTGGGAACCGACGGGGATATAGCAATCAGCCCCAGCATTTT. This sequence encodes CASSKGGNRRGYSNQPQHF.

The chain carries TRBV2 and TRBJ2-3, with 8 positions matching TRBD2. V lost 7 bases and J lost 4; bases outside the gene matches: 4. The length of the CDR3 is 13 residues. The germline V gene has CDR1 SNHLY and CDR2 FYNNEI. CDR3 DNA sequence: TGTGCCAGCATGGGACTAGTGGCAGATACGCAGTATTTT. This encodes CASMGLVADTQYF. Looking up the rest from reference TRBV2 and TRBJ2-3 gives the full variable domain: EPEVTQTPSHQVTQMGQEVILRCVPISNHLYFYWYRQILGQKVEFLVSFYNNEISEKSEIFDDQFSVERPDGSNFTLKIRSTKLEDSAMYFCASMGLVADTQYFGPGTRLTVL.

There are a few counts of this clone. The same CDR3 also results from other DNA sequences found in this sample. The chain carries TRBV9 and TRBJ2-1; 12 nucleotides line up with TRBD2. This CDR3 region has 15 residues. The V gene's germline CDR1 is SGDLS and CDR2 YYNGEE. With 3 bases clipped from V and 2 bases from J, the junction kept 0 bases outside the gene matches. The CDR3 reads CASSGLAGAYNEQFF. CDR3 nucleotides: TGTGCCAGCAGCGGACTAGCGGGGGCCTACAATGAGCAGTTCTTC.

This chain connects TRBV7-9 to TRBJ2-1; 12 bases line up with TRBD1. Germline V gene lookup returns CDR1 SEHNR and CDR2 FQNEAQ (reference sequence). With 5 bases clipped from V and 7 bases from J, the junction kept 15 bases outside the gene matches. This CDR3 contains 18 residues. The CDR3 DNA reads as TGTGCCAGCAGCGAGTATATGTTGGGACAGGGGGCACTAAATGAGCAGTTCTTC. It yields the protein CASSEYMLGQGALNEQFF.

This clone has just one count. CDR3 DNA sequence: TGCGCCAGCAGCTTGGCTGGAGGGGAGAACACTGAAGCTTTCTTT. Residues: CASSLAGGENTEAFF. The rearrangement links TRBV5-1 to TRBJ1-1; weak D call: TRBD1 (5 bases). The V and J ends lost 0 bases and 1 base respectively, with 10 bases between them. Germline V gene lookup returns CDR1 SGHRS and CDR2 YFSETQ. The length of the CDR3 is 15 residues.

This clone occurred once. V and J are TRBV7-9 and TRBJ2-7; D unclear. Trimming left V 5 bases short and J 7 bases short, with 12 bases between. CDR3 length: 12 residues. Germline V CDR1 and CDR2: SEHNR, FQNEAQ (reference sequence). The CDR3 sequence: CASSQVPLEQYF. CDR3 DNA: TGTGCCAGCAGCCAGGTACCCCTGGAGCAGTACTTC.

The gene calls are TRBV6-5 and TRBJ1-1; TRBD1 aligns across 7 bases. The CDR3 totals 15 residues. Germline V CDR1 and CDR2: MNHEY, SVGAGI. J lost 8 bases, V lost 4 bases, and 13 bases had no gene match. CDR3 sequence reads: CASSSSGTVGIEAFF. The CDR3 DNA reads as TGTGCCAGCAGTTCTTCCGGGACAGTTGGAATAGAAGCTTTCTTT.